The source of this TCR beta chain is a study of Ad26.COV2.S vaccination and SARS-CoV-2 variants. Study details: Sample donor was a member of the COV1001 Ad26.COV2.S trial arm. Administration of Ad26.COV2.S was intramuscular, either once or twice 56 days apart.

Clones were read by immunoSEQ multiplex PCR, and TCRdb kept only the in-frame ones, dropping some. The sample shows 450,000 to 550,000 clones, about 88% of them seen only once. Study findings and constraints: Placebo recipients showed lower spike-specific TCR breadth than vaccinees. Reportedly, after vaccination the spike-specific CD8+ and CD4+ T cell responses displayed substantial breadth.

A word on this clone: What it binds is unknown.

The CDR3 is 14 residues long. The germline V and J ends were trimmed by 0 bases and 4 bases, with 7 bases remaining between them. Germline V gene sequence: CDR1 SGDLS, CDR2 YYNGEE. Indicated treatment: over 15 received Ad26.COV2.S at low or high dose, single or two shots; about 5 received placebo; per-sample allocation not given. Collection of samples fell on day 63 after the first vaccine or placebo injection. The sequence came from a person between 18 and 65 years old who received the Ad26.COV2.S COVID-19 vaccine or a placebo. Sequenced here: peripheral blood, sampled in a trial of Ad26.COV2.S vaccine versus placebo. V gene TRBV9 combines with J gene TRBJ2-2; D is uncertain. The CDR3, as DNA: TGTGCCAGCAGCGTAGCAGGAATCACCGGGGAGCTGTTTTTT. Translating gives CASSVAGITGELFF.